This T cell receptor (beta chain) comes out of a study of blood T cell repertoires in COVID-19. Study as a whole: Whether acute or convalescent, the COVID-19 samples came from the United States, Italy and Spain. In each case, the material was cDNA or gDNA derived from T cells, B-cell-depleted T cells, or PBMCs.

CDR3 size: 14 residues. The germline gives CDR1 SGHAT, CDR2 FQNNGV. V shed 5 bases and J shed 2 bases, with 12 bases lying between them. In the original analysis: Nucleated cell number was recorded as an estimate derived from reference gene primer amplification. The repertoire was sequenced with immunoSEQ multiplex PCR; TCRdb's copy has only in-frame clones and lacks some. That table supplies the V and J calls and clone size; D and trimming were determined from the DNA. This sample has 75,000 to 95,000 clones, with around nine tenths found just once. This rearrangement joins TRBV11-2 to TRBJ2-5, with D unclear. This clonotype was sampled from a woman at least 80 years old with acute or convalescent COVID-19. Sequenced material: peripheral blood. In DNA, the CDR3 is TGTGCCAGCAGCCCTCTCGATCGGCAAGAGACCCAGTACTTC. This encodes CASSPLDRQETQYF.